This T cell receptor beta chain was sequenced in a study of T cells in Graves' hyperthyroidism and ophthalmopathy. Study information: Peripheral blood specimens were obtained at initial diagnosis, prior to any treatment.

Amplified TCR beta CDR3 regions derived from RNA transcripts. Primed by the HTBI set, a first-round RT-PCR was run on the TCR CDR3. MiXCR, run by TCRdb on the multiplex PCR reads, gives a single entry per CDR3 protein. The table shows fewer than 850,000 distinct CDR3 sequences, with approximately 15% occurring only once. Hyperthyroidism in the patients, aged 18 to 65, was newly diagnosed and under 2 months in duration. Uncontrolled infection, other autoimmune disease, pregnancy or lactation excluded patients. Study-level findings and limits: By a 13 V-J model, ophthalmopathy was set apart from stable hyperthyroidism.

This clonotype was recorded at least ten times. Its target is not known. The sequence came from a man aged 45 to 65 with Graves' hyperthyroidism. The source material was blood.

CDR3 sequence: CSARAQGQGGWSNYGYTF. The CDR3 DNA is TGCAGTGCTAGAGCCCAGGGACAGGGTGGTTGGTCTAACTATGGCTACACCTTC. The chain links TRBV20-1 to TRBJ1-2; 9 nucleotides agree with TRBD1. The germline V gene has CDR1 DFQATT and CDR2 SNEGSKA (reference sequence). This CDR3 is built from 18 residues. The junction had 12 bases not matched to a gene; V was cut back by 1 base and J by 0 bases.